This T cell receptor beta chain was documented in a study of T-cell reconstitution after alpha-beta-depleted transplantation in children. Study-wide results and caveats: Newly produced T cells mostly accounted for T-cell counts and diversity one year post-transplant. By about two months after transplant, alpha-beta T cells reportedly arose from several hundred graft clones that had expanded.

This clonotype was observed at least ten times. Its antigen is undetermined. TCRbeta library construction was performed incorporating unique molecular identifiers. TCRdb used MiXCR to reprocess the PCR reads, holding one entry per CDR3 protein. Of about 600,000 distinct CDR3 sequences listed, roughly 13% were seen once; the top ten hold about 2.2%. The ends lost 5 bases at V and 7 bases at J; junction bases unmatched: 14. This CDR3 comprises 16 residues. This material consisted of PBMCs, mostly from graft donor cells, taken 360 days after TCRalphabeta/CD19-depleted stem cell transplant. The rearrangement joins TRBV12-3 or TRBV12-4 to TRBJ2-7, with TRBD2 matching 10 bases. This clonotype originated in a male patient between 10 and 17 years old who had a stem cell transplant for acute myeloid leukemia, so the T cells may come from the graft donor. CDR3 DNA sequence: TGTGCCAGCAGTGACCTACTAGCGGGACTCCCTACGGAGCAGTACTTC. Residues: CASSDLLAGLPTEQYF.